Listed here are 21 T cell receptor beta chains from one sample, sequenced in a study of cytomegalovirus exposure and HLA in healthy donors. Researchers ran the PCR with 60 Vbeta and 13 Jbeta primers. This table comes from immunoSEQ multiplex PCR, and its TCRdb copy is limited to in-frame clones, with some not included. The sample contains tens of thousands of clones, 80% of which appear only once. The sequenced material came from PBMCs. Receptors originate from a man between 50 and 59 years old in good health and CMV-seropositive.

This chain joins TRBV10-3 and TRBJ2-3, with D possibly matching TRBD1 (5 bases). Germline CDR1 is ENHRY and CDR2 is SYGVKD. CDR3 length equals 16 residues. V dropped 0 bases and J dropped 0 bases, with 10 bases sitting between them. This chain's CDR3 is CAISESSRQSTDTQYF. CDR3 sequence (DNA): TGTGCCATCAGTGAGTCGAGTCGACAGAGCACAGATACGCAGTATTTT.

The chain couples TRBV6-6 to TRBJ1-3; 7 bases match TRBD1. CDR1 and CDR2 from the germline V gene are MNHNY and SVGAGI (reference sequence). The CDR3 is 15 residues long. The trim removed 3 bases at V and 2 bases at J, leaving 4 bases unmatched. CDR3 DNA: TGTGCCAGCAGTTATAGGGGACAGACTGGAAACACCATATATTTT. The encoded protein is CASSYRGQTGNTIYF.

This chain uses TRBV6-1 with TRBJ1-2, with D possibly being TRBD1 (5 bases). Trimming took off 7 bases at V and 2 bases at J, with 8 bases between the two ends. The CDR3 is 12 amino acids. Germline CDR1 reads MNHNS; CDR2 reads SASEGT. The CDR3 protein is CASMTDNYGYTF. CDR3 nucleotides: TGTGCCAGCATGACAGACAACTATGGCTACACCTTC.

This clone was observed a handful of times. The chain combines TRBV30 with TRBJ1-4; D is undetermined. The CDR3 covers 14 residues. CDR1 and CDR2 from the germline V gene are GTSNPN and SVGIG (reference sequence). The CDR3 is CALERRREDEKLFF. CDR3 in DNA: TGTGCTTTAGAGCGGAGGAGGGAGGATGAAAAACTGTTTTTT. Full variable domain (rest looked up from reference TRBV30 and TRBJ1-4): SQTIHQWPATLVQPVGSPLSLECTVEGTSNPNLYWYRQAAGRGLQLLFYSVGIGQISSEVPQNLSASRPQDRQFILSSKKLLLSDSGFYLCALERRREDEKLFFGSGTQLSVL.

The V call is TRBV29-1, the J call TRBJ1-3; no firm D call. The CDR3 loop spans 14 amino acids. Germline assignment: CDR1 SQVTM and CDR2 ANQGSEA. Trimming pared 4 bases from V and 0 bases from J, leaving 10 bases between. The CDR3 DNA reads TGCAGCGTTGTCGGTGAGAGCTCTGGAAACACCATATATTTT. This gives the protein CSVVGESSGNTIYF.

The V gene is TRBV19, the J gene TRBJ2-2, with D maybe TRBD2 (6 bases). Germline V CDR1 and CDR2: LNHDA, SQIVND (reference sequence). The CDR3 runs 14 residues. V lost 7 bases and J lost 5, with 14 bases in between. The CDR3 protein is CASMGLSGTGELFF. CDR3 sequence (DNA): TGTGCCAGTATGGGTCTGAGCGGGACCGGGGAGCTGTTTTTT.

J is TRBJ2-2 and V is TRBV18; 8 positions match TRBD2. This CDR3 has 15 amino acids. CDR1 KGHSH and CDR2 LQKENI come from the germline V gene. The trim removed 5 bases at V and 2 bases at J, leaving 4 bases unmatched. The CDR3 reads CASSSSGPNTGELFF. CDR3 DNA sequence: TGTGCCAGCTCATCTAGCGGGCCCAACACCGGGGAGCTGTTTTTT.

This clone was observed once. V gene TRBV19 combines with J gene TRBJ2-3, with D maybe TRBD1 (5 bases). There are 16 residues in the CDR3. Germline V lookup: CDR1 LNHDA, CDR2 SQIVND (reference sequence). V dropped 4 bases and J dropped 1 base, with 15 bases sitting between them. The CDR3 region is CASSSYGQGRTDTQYF. CDR3 DNA sequence: TGTGCCAGTAGTAGCTACGGGCAGGGCCGCACAGATACGCAGTATTTT.

This chain joins TRBV7-8 and TRBJ1-2, with TRBD1 matching over 8 bases. The germline gives CDR1 SGHVS, CDR2 FQNEAQ. The CDR3 runs to 13 residues. V lost 3 bases to trimming and J lost 6 bases; unmatched junction nucleotides: 3. The CDR3 protein is CASSFGQGHGYTF. CDR3 in DNA: TGTGCCAGCAGCTTCGGACAGGGACATGGCTACACCTTC.

The gene calls are TRBV7-2 and TRBJ1-5; maybe TRBD1 (5 bases). CDR3 length equals 13 residues. CDR1 and CDR2 from the germline V gene are SGHTA and FQGNSA. With 4 bases removed from V and 6 bases from J, the gap between germline ends came to 10 bases. The CDR3 is CASSSQGIQPQHF. The CDR3 DNA reads TGTGCCAGCAGCTCCCAGGGAATTCAGCCCCAGCATTTT.

The V and J genes are TRBV6-5 and TRBJ2-7, with TRBD1 matching 10 bases. Germline assignment: CDR1 MNHEY and CDR2 SVGAGI. The V and J ends lost 10 bases and 6 bases, in that order; junction bases with no gene match: 9. This CDR3 is 13 amino acids long. CDR3 region: CATASGTGAEQYF. In nucleotides, the CDR3 is TGTGCCACAGCCTCCGGGACAGGGGCCGAGCAGTACTTC.

V and J are TRBV11-3 and TRBJ2-3; no definite D call. Germline V gene data show CDR1 as SGHNT and CDR2 as YENEEA. The V end was cut by 5 bases, the J end by 4 bases, with 13 bases between. There are 14 residues in the CDR3. For the CDR3, the DNA is TGTGCCAGCAGCAGTTTGGTAGCCCCAGATACGCAGTATTTT. Amino acid sequence: CASSSLVAPDTQYF.

This chain connects TRBV7-8 to TRBJ1-2, with TRBD1 matching 11 bases. V gave up 2 bases and J gave up 8 bases; unmatched junction bases: 7. The CDR3 has 15 residues. Germline values: CDR1 SGHVS, CDR2 FQNEAQ. The CDR3: CASSLYRDRGNGYTF. The CDR3 region has the DNA TGTGCCAGCAGCTTATACCGGGACAGGGGGAACGGCTACACCTTC.

This rearrangement joins TRBV7-8 to TRBJ2-2, with 7 bases that match TRBD1. The CDR3 extends over 16 amino acids. V gave up 3 bases and J gave up 0 bases; unmatched junction bases: 4. Per the germline V gene, CDR1 is SGHVS and CDR2 is FQNEAQ. In DNA, the CDR3 is TGTGCCAGCAGCTTGACAGGGTACTCGAACACCGGGGAGCTGTTTTTT. Translated, it gives CASSLTGYSNTGELFF.

The sample holds a few counts of this clone. The chain links TRBV7-3 to TRBJ2-6; D uncertain. The V end was cut by 4 bases, the J end by 3 bases, with 7 bases between. The CDR3 sequence is 14 residues long. Germline assignment: CDR1 SGHTA and CDR2 FQGTGA. CDR3 region: CASSSSGGANVLTF. The CDR3 coding sequence is TGTGCCAGCAGCTCCTCGGGTGGGGCCAACGTCCTGACTTTC.

V and J are TRBV4-2 and TRBJ2-1; tentative D call: TRBD2 (6 bases). Between the trimmed V and J ends, which lost 1 base and 8 bases, there was a span of 18 bases. The germline V gene has CDR1 LGHNA and CDR2 YNFKEQ. The CDR3 consists of 16 residues. The CDR3 DNA reads TGTGCCAGCAGCCAAGGTGCGACTAGATCTGGGGATGAGCAGTTCTTC. It yields the protein CASSQGATRSGDEQFF.

This rearrangement joins TRBV4-1 to TRBJ2-1, with 11 bases that match TRBD2. Per germline, CDR1 MGHRA and CDR2 YSYEKL. Germline trimming cut 2 bases from V and 3 bases from J; bases unmatched to any gene: 6. The CDR3 has 17 residues. The CDR3 DNA follows: TGCGCCAGCAGCCAACGACTAGCGGGAAATAACTACAATGAGCAGTTCTTC. Protein: CASSQRLAGNNYNEQFF.

V usage is TRBV7-2 and J usage is TRBJ1-1; D gene uncertain. The CDR3 has 14 residues. The V gene's germline CDR1 is SGHTA and CDR2 FQGNSA. With 6 bases removed from V and 1 base from J, the gap between germline ends came to 12 bases. CDR3 in DNA: TGTGCCAGCAGTTTTGGTAGAGGGAACACTGAAGCTTTCTTT. It codes for CASSFGRGNTEAFF.

The gene calls are TRBV30 and TRBJ2-7; TRBD1 agrees at 7 bases. Germline values: CDR1 GTSNPN, CDR2 SVGIG (reference sequence). Trimming at V came to 2 bases and at J to 3 bases, leaving 7 bases not matched to a gene. The CDR3 contains 14 residues. The CDR3 reads CAWSPSPGGYEQYF. Written as DNA, the CDR3 is TGTGCCTGGAGTCCCAGTCCAGGGGGCTACGAGCAGTACTTC.

The chain is built from TRBV9 and TRBJ1-4, with D possibly TRBD1 on 5 matching bases. V gave up 3 bases and J gave up 8 bases, with 11 bases separating them. There are 13 residues in the CDR3. Germline V gene data show CDR1 as SGDLS and CDR2 as YYNGEE. CDR3 region: CASSAGFGEKLFF. DNA for the CDR3: TGTGCCAGCAGCGCAGGGTTCGGGGAAAAACTGTTTTTT.

The rearrangement joins TRBV9 to TRBJ2-1; a weak D match, TRBD2 (5 bases). The CDR3 is made up of 14 amino acids. Germline V gene lookup returns CDR1 SGDLS and CDR2 YYNGEE. V dropped 4 bases and J dropped 7 bases, with 15 bases sitting between them. The CDR3 loop reads CASSPRDSINEQFF. CDR3 DNA: TGTGCCAGCAGCCCTCGGGATTCTATTAATGAGCAGTTCTTC.